These T cell receptor beta chains were read from a single sample in a study of T cell repertoires in cytomegalovirus infection. TCRdb processed the reads anew with MiXCR; each CDR3 protein has one entry. The sample carries roughly 81,000 distinct CDR3 sequences, less than 4.5% recorded once. The sample taken for sequencing was PBMCs. Every receptor here comes from a human donor in good health (CMV status not recorded). Some clones in this sample may be carry-over from other donors' samples. The CDR3 runs from the conserved cysteine through the conserved F or W. The order of the fields is J gene, V gene, D gene, clone size, CDR3 DNA, CDR3 protein. A D gene is named only where the DNA matches it firmly. Clone size is given as once, few, many or a size class.

TRBJ1-4 TRBV3-1 - many TGTGCCAGCGGACGGGGGGCGCAAGAAAAACTGTTTTTT CASGRGAQEKLFF
TRBJ2-5 TRBV12-3/TRBV12-4 - many TGTGCCAGCAGCCCTACAGGCACCCAAGAGACCCAGTACTTC CASSPTGTQETQYF
TRBJ2-1 TRBV6-2/TRBV6-3 - many TGTGCCAGCGCGGGCAATGAGCAGTTCTTC CASAGNEQFF
TRBJ1-5 TRBV12-3/TRBV12-4 TRBD1 many TGTGCCAGCAGTTCAGGGGGGGCGCGGCAGCCCCAGCATTTT CASSSGGARQPQHF
TRBJ2-6 TRBV7-2 - many TGTGCCAGCAGCGGTCGGGGCTCTGGGGCCAACGTCCTGACTTTC CASSGRGSGANVLTF
TRBJ1-1 TRBV6-2/TRBV6-3 - many TGTGCCAGCAGTCAACAGGGAGGAAACACTGAAGCTTTCTTT CASSQQGGNTEAFF
TRBJ2-5 TRBV27 - many TGTGCCAGCAGTTTAAGTGAGGACGGGGAGACCCAGTACTTC CASSLSEDGETQYF
TRBJ1-1 TRBV20-1 - many TGCAGTGCTAGTGGGGGAGGGACTGAAGCTTTCTTT CSASGGGTEAFF
TRBJ1-2 TRBV3-1 - many TGTGCCAGCAGCCCAGGGACGAATGGCTACACCTTC CASSPGTNGYTF
TRBJ2-1 TRBV4-3 - many TGCGCCAGCAGCCAAGATCCCAGGGTATCCTACAATGAGCAGTTCTTC CASSQDPRVSYNEQFF
TRBJ1-1 TRBV9 - many TGTGCCAGCAGCGTAGAGGTCACACCGAACACTGAAGCTTTCTTT CASSVEVTPNTEAFF
TRBJ2-4 TRBV19 TRBD2 many TGTGCCAGTAGTATGGGACTAGCGGGGAACTCCGAAAACATTCAGTACTTC CASSMGLAGNSENIQYF
TRBJ1-1 TRBV7-8 TRBD1 many TGTGCCAGCAGTCCAGGGGGGCCACAGCCTATCTTCTTT CASSPGGPQPIFF
TRBJ1-1 TRBV2 - few TGTGCCAGCAGTGAAAGGGCACCTGAAGCTTTCTTT CASSERAPEAFF
TRBJ2-1 TRBV6-2/TRBV6-3 TRBD1 many TGTGCCAGCAGTTACGGGCAGGGGGCACGTCTAGCGATGAATGAGCAGTTCTTC CASSYGQGARLAMNEQFF
TRBJ2-1 TRBV5-5 TRBD1 many TGTGTCAGCAGCTTGGAGGCCAGGGGGCCCTACAATGAGCAGTTCTTC CVSSLEARGPYNEQFF
TRBJ1-1 TRBV6-2/TRBV6-3 - many TGTGCCAGCAGTTATACCCCCCCGGGACAATTCAACACTGAAGCTTTCTTT CASSYTPPGQFNTEAFF
TRBJ2-1 TRBV28 - many TGTGCCAGCAGTTTTAGTGGGGTTGGGCCCTTTGAGCAGTTCTTC CASSFSGVGPFEQFF
TRBJ2-7 TRBV28 - many TGTGCCAGCAGCAATCCCAAGACGGAAATCTCCTACGAGCAGTACTTC CASSNPKTEISYEQYF
TRBJ2-3 TRBV7-2 - many TGTGCCAGCAGCCTGTCCGGGATCACAGATACGCAGTATTTT CASSLSGITDTQYF
TRBJ2-1 TRBV7-2 TRBD2 many TGTGCCAGCAGCCGAGGCGGGGGGAACAATGAGCAGTTCTTC CASSRGGGNNEQFF
TRBJ1-2 TRBV20-1 - many TGCAGTGCTAGAGACGACACCATGGGACATCGCTATGGCTACACCTTC CSARDDTMGHRYGYTF
TRBJ1-2 TRBV4-1 TRBD1 many TGCGCCAGCAGCCAAGTCGTTAGCAGGGGGCAGGGCTACACCTTC CASSQVVSRGQGYTF
TRBJ1-1 TRBV7-9 - many TGTGCCAGCAGCTCCGGGGGCGTCAGACCTGAAGCTTTCTTT CASSSGGVRPEAFF
TRBJ2-3 TRBV20-1 - many TGCAGTGCTGAGACTCGAGATACGCAGTATTTT CSAETRDTQYF
TRBJ1-3 TRBV2 - many TGTGCCAGCAGCGCTGACAGGTTCTCTGGAAACACCATATATTTT CASSADRFSGNTIYF
TRBJ2-1 TRBV7-2 - many TGTGCCAGCAGCTTAGCCTCAAGCGGGCGAAACAATGAGCAGTTCTTC CASSLASSGRNNEQFF
TRBJ1-2 TRBV7-9 - many TGTGCCAGCAGCCATACATGGGTCCTAGATGGCTACACCTTC CASSHTWVLDGYTF
TRBJ2-7 TRBV7-6 - many TGTGCCAGCAGCTCAGGGGAAACCTACGAGCAGTACTTC CASSSGETYEQYF
TRBJ1-5 TRBV7-6 - many TGTGCCAGCAGCCCCTTGGGTCAGCCCCAGCATTTT CASSPLGQPQHF
TRBJ2-3 TRBV11-3 - many TGTGCCAGCAGCGGGAGCGGAACGCAGTATTTT CASSGSGTQYF
TRBJ1-2 TRBV6-5 - many TGTGCCAGCAGTTACTCGATGATGGGGTTCGTTACCTTC CASSYSMMGFVTF
TRBJ1-3 TRBV7-2 TRBD1 many TGTGCCAGCAGCTTAGTAGGGACAGGGAATAAAGGAAACACCATATATTTT CASSLVGTGNKGNTIYF
TRBJ1-1 TRBV12-3/TRBV12-4 TRBD1 many TGTGCCAGCAGTCACGATACAGGGGAGAACACTGAAGCTTTCTTT CASSHDTGENTEAFF
TRBJ1-1 TRBV10-3 - many TGTGCCATCAGCTTGAGTGAACAGAACACTGAAGCTTTCTTT CAISLSEQNTEAFF
TRBJ2-7 TRBV12-3/TRBV12-4 TRBD1 many TGTGCCAGCAGGGGACAGGGGGCAGGTAGTACCTACGAGCAGTACTTC CASRGQGAGSTYEQYF
TRBJ2-7 TRBV27 - many TGTGCCAGCAGCTCCCACATGCGGTCTTACCAAGACTACGAGCAGTACTTC CASSSHMRSYQDYEQYF